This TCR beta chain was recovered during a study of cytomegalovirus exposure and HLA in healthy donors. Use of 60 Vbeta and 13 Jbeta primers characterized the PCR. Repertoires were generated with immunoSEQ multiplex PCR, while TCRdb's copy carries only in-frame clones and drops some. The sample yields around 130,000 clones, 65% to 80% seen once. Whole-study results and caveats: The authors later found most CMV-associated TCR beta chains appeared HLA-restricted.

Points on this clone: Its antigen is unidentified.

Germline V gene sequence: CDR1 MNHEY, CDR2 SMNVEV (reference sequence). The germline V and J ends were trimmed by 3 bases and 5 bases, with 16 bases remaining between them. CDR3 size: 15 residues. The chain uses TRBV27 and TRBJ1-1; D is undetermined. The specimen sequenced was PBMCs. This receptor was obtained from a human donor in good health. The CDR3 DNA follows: TGTGCCAGCAGTTTCGGTTTGGGAGTGGGAACTGAAGCTTTCTTT. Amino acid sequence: CASSFGLGVGTEAFF.